Listed below are T cell receptor beta chains from one sample, sequenced in a study of identifying expanded T cells in peripheral blood. TCRdb's copy holds only in-frame clones and misses some; the assay was immunoSEQ multiplex PCR. The data show around 130,000 clones, 80% to 90% seen once. Sequencing input: blood. The receptor source for this set is a person aged 18 to 75 in good health. Both conserved end residues are part of each CDR3. Fields, in order: J gene, V gene, CDR3 protein.

j_gene: TRBJ1-1; v_gene: TRBV11-2; CDR3aa: CASSLEEVRGDTEAFF
j_gene: TRBJ2-5; v_gene: TRBV5-8; CDR3aa: CASSYGGETQYF
j_gene: TRBJ2-7; v_gene: TRBV19; CDR3aa: CATQGTGIYEQYF
j_gene: TRBJ2-1; v_gene: TRBV27; CDR3aa: CASRGPFVLAGNEQFF
j_gene: TRBJ1-6; v_gene: TRBV2; CDR3aa: CASSVRGRTYNSPLHF
j_gene: TRBJ1-4; v_gene: TRBV2; CDR3aa: CASTSNGAGGEKLFF
j_gene: TRBJ2-2; v_gene: TRBV10-3; CDR3aa: CAITERRVLLNRAGGELFF
j_gene: TRBJ1-5; v_gene: TRBV28; CDR3aa: CASSLGPGQGNQPQHF
j_gene: TRBJ2-2; v_gene: TRBV5-4; CDR3aa: CASSLKEGRAFAGELFF
j_gene: TRBJ1-4; v_gene: TRBV5-1; CDR3aa: CASSYDRNEKLFF
j_gene: TRBJ2-3; v_gene: TRBV28; CDR3aa: CASSPRLVIDTQYF
j_gene: TRBJ1-1; v_gene: TRBV19; CDR3aa: CASRKIGLSKGNTEAFF
j_gene: TRBJ1-6; v_gene: TRBV7-2; CDR3aa: CASSFKVKNSPLHF
j_gene: TRBJ1-3; v_gene: TRBV7-6; CDR3aa: CASSTAGGGGNTIYF
j_gene: TRBJ2-1; v_gene: TRBV15; CDR3aa: CATSRGVAGMYNEQFF
j_gene: TRBJ2-7; v_gene: TRBV5-1; CDR3aa: CASSLNPTGSSYEQYF
j_gene: TRBJ1-1; v_gene: TRBV10-3; CDR3aa: CAISEKGTGGNTEAFF
j_gene: TRBJ2-7; v_gene: TRBV19; CDR3aa: CASSFWSRPASEQYF
j_gene: TRBJ2-6; v_gene: TRBV5-8; CDR3aa: CASSLRGQSGANVLTF
j_gene: TRBJ2-7; v_gene: TRBV5-1; CDR3aa: CASSFRQGEGEQYF
j_gene: TRBJ1-2; v_gene: TRBV29-1; CDR3aa: CSVESLWERVNYGYTF
j_gene: TRBJ1-6; v_gene: TRBV5-1; CDR3aa: CASSLGTANSPLHF
j_gene: TRBJ1-4; v_gene: TRBV7-2; CDR3aa: CASSSHGETGDEKLFF
j_gene: TRBJ1-1; v_gene: TRBV4-1; CDR3aa: CASSQGTATLEAFF
j_gene: TRBJ1-1; v_gene: TRBV5-4; CDR3aa: CASSLSSEAFF
j_gene: TRBJ2-3; v_gene: TRBV11-1; CDR3aa: CASSAPPTHTQYF
j_gene: TRBJ2-5; v_gene: TRBV5-5; CDR3aa: CASSPTGEGTQYF
j_gene: TRBJ2-7; v_gene: TRBV4-3; CDR3aa: CASSQDFGQSYEQYF
j_gene: TRBJ1-1; v_gene: TRBV28; CDR3aa: CASRVQGPIAFF
j_gene: TRBJ2-4; v_gene: TRBV15; CDR3aa: CATSREGVGLDIQYF
j_gene: TRBJ1-5; v_gene: TRBV19; CDR3aa: CASSMGGVWGNQPQHF
j_gene: TRBJ1-3; v_gene: TRBV5-5; CDR3aa: CASSFSSHDSRDPENTIYF
j_gene: TRBJ2-3; v_gene: TRBV29-1; CDR3aa: CSVGDRGVSTDTQYF
j_gene: TRBJ2-1; v_gene: TRBV19; CDR3aa: CASSITYGRIDNEQFF
j_gene: TRBJ1-1; v_gene: TRBV5-4; CDR3aa: CASSLGGSENTEAFF
j_gene: TRBJ1-2; v_gene: TRBV6-5; CDR3aa: CASSRSLEGDYGYTF
j_gene: TRBJ1-1; v_gene: TRBV28; CDR3aa: CASSLGNMNTEAFF
j_gene: TRBJ2-7; v_gene: TRBV27; CDR3aa: CASSLRGDPYEQYF
j_gene: TRBJ2-3; v_gene: TRBV6-4; CDR3aa: CASSDSRGGPTDTQYF
j_gene: TRBJ1-6; v_gene: TRBV28; CDR3aa: CASSPHDRVGSPLHF
j_gene: TRBJ2-3; v_gene: TRBV28; CDR3aa: CASSLETDSTDTQYF
j_gene: TRBJ1-4; v_gene: TRBV4-2; CDR3aa: CASSRIQARLFF
j_gene: TRBJ2-3; v_gene: TRBV16; CDR3aa: CASSQVARSDTQYF
j_gene: TRBJ1-6; v_gene: TRBV6-1; CDR3aa: CACGQAGYNSPLHF
j_gene: TRBJ2-5; v_gene: TRBV6-1; CDR3aa: CASSDDRGTETQYF
j_gene: TRBJ1-3; v_gene: TRBV6-5; CDR3aa: CASSYSITSYGNTIYF
j_gene: TRBJ2-2; v_gene: TRBV27; CDR3aa: CASSQTSGLNTGELFF
j_gene: TRBJ2-1; v_gene: TRBV7-3; CDR3aa: CASSREGLAGKSSYNEQFF
j_gene: TRBJ2-3; v_gene: TRBV29-1; CDR3aa: CSVVPSAENTQYF
j_gene: TRBJ2-3; v_gene: TRBV6-1; CDR3aa: CASRGLGGTQYF
j_gene: TRBJ2-3; v_gene: TRBV19; CDR3aa: CASSMGLANTDTQYF
j_gene: TRBJ1-4; v_gene: TRBV6-5; CDR3aa: CASSYLSDWELFF
j_gene: TRBJ2-1; v_gene: TRBV6-6; CDR3aa: CATREGSSYNEQFF
j_gene: TRBJ2-7; v_gene: TRBV7-9; CDR3aa: CASSLWGTYEQYF
j_gene: TRBJ2-3; v_gene: TRBV5-4; CDR3aa: CASSPALGQGTDTQYF
j_gene: TRBJ2-7; v_gene: TRBV2; CDR3aa: CASSETRSYEQYF
j_gene: TRBJ1-2; v_gene: TRBV11-1; CDR3aa: CASSLEAGRGGGYTF
j_gene: TRBJ1-1; v_gene: TRBV5-1; CDR3aa: CASSYFRDTQMTEAFF
j_gene: TRBJ2-5; v_gene: TRBV9; CDR3aa: CASSVSEETQYF
j_gene: TRBJ1-3; v_gene: TRBV19; CDR3aa: CASSQAGFGNTIYF